This TCR beta chain was documented in a study of control samples from healthy donors and cancer patients. The V end lost 6 bases, the J end lost 0 bases, and 6 bases lay between the germline ends. Germline V gene sequence: CDR1 MGHDK, CDR2 SYGVNS. The CDR3 totals 13 residues. Libraries were prepared by immunoSEQ multiplex PCR; TCRdb keeps only in-frame clonotypes and omits some of them. The data show 100,000 to 150,000 clones, 85% to 95% seen once. This rearrangement joins TRBV25-1 to TRBJ2-1; no reliable D call. The receptor was derived from a man younger than 35 in good health. The sample was blood. CDR3 DNA sequence: TGTGCCAGCAGACAGCTCTCCTACAATGAGCAGTTCTTC. It specifies CASRQLSYNEQFF.